This TCR beta chain was sequenced for a study of blood T cell repertoires in COVID-19. This CDR3 comprises 10 residues. The data were produced by immunoSEQ multiplex PCR, yet TCRdb's version contains in-frame clones alone and is incomplete. Of around 50,000 clones in the sample, 80% to 90% were seen once. What was sequenced was peripheral blood. This TCR came from an elderly woman with acute or convalescent COVID-19. V is TRBV21-1 and J is TRBJ2-1; TRBD2 is taken as the D call from the table, unchecked against the DNA. TRBV21-1 is reported as a pseudogene. CDR3 DNA sequence: TGTGCCAGCAGCCTTCCTACCCGGTTCTTC. Its translation: CASSLPTRFF.